The TCR beta chain under discussion was sequenced for a study of blood T cell repertoires in COVID-19. Overall study: Acute and convalescent COVID-19 specimens originated in the United States, Italy and Spain. PBMCs, B-cell-depleted T cells, or T cells provided the cDNA or gDNA that made up the material.

The CDR3 spans 14 residues. Per germline, CDR1 SGHVS and CDR2 FQNEAQ. Trimming shortened V by 3 bases and J by 7 bases, and 16 bases separated the two germline ends. Study processing details: How many nucleated cells were present was estimated from reference gene primer amplification. Assay: immunoSEQ multiplex PCR; the TCRdb copy retains only in-frame clones and omits some. V, J and clone size are taken as reported in that table, and D and trimming were inferred from the DNA itself. The sample holds approximately 70,000 clones; over 80% are singletons and the top ten take roughly 2.5%. The sample consisted of peripheral blood. The rearrangement joins TRBV7-8 to TRBJ2-7; perhaps TRBD2 as D (6 bases). The origin of this receptor is a man at least 80 years old with active or convalescent COVID-19. The CDR3 DNA reads TGTGCCAGCAGCTTTGTCGGAGGGACGGGTGAGCAGTACTTC. Encoded protein: CASSFVGGTGEQYF.